One and the same sample provided the 30 T cell receptor beta chains below, sequenced in a study of T cells after yellow fever vaccination. TCRdb reprocessed the 5' RACE reads via MiXCR and lists one record per CDR3 protein. The table has approximately 330,000 distinct CDR3 sequences, around 13% seen once. The sequenced sample was CD4+ T cells sorted from PBMCs, obtained 15 days after the yellow fever booster vaccination. These receptors came from a man aged 18-30 years who received the YFV17D yellow fever vaccine.

V is TRBV12-3 or TRBV12-4 and J is TRBJ1-4; tentatively, D is TRBD1 (5 bases). V was cut by 7 bases and J by 5 bases, with 14 bases left in between. This CDR3 has 14 amino acids. CDR3 amino acids: CASTSGRSNEKLFF. For the CDR3, the DNA is TGTGCCAGCACATCGGGACGGTCGAATGAAAAACTGTTTTTT.

J is TRBJ1-6 and V is TRBV12-3 or TRBV12-4; TRBD1 agrees at 8 bases. The CDR3 consists of 14 residues. V lost 8 bases to trimming and J lost 6 bases; unmatched junction nucleotides: 6. CDR3 nucleotides: TGTGCCAGCTCCGGACAGGGTGGTAATTCACCCCTCCACTTT. Its protein is CASSGQGGNSPLHF.

This clonotype was counted between two and nine times. The rearrangement uses TRBV4-3 and TRBJ2-2, with D unclear. Germline-derived CDR1 and CDR2 are LGHNA and YSLEER. CDR3 size: 13 residues. Trimming removed 2 bases at V and 5 bases at J, with 6 bases between. CDR3 DNA: TGCGCCAGCAGCCAACCTGTTACCGGGGAGCTGTTTTTT. Its translation: CASSQPVTGELFF.

The sample holds many counts of this clonotype. V and J are TRBV10-3 and TRBJ1-4; 8 bases are a match to TRBD1. CDR3 length equals 14 residues. From germline, CDR1 is ENHRY and CDR2 SYGVKD. J was trimmed by 5 bases and V by 6 bases; bases with no gene match: 5. Written as DNA, the CDR3 is TGTGCCATCAGACCGGGACAGGACAATGAAAAACTGTTTTTT. It specifies CAIRPGQDNEKLFF.

This clonotype occurred many times. The V gene is TRBV7-6, the J gene TRBJ2-5; possible D gene TRBD2, 6 bases. The CDR3 has 14 amino acids. Germline-derived CDR1 and CDR2 are SGHVS and FNYEAQ. Trimming shortened V by 1 base and J by 2 bases, and 8 bases separated the two germline ends. CDR3 in amino acids: CASSLGGVQETQYF. The CDR3 bases are TGTGCCAGCAGCTTAGGGGGGGTTCAAGAGACCCAGTACTTC. Combining the CDR3 with reference TRBV7-6 and TRBJ2-5 gives the whole variable domain GAGVSQSPRYKVTKRGQDVALRCDPISGHVSLYWYRQALGQGPEFLTYFNYEAQQDKSGLPNDRFSAERPEGSISTLTIQRTEQRDSAMYRCASSLGGVQETQYFGPGTRLLVL.

This clonotype was counted a few times. This chain connects TRBV7-9 to TRBJ2-7; D gene ambiguous. V lost 2 bases, J lost 0 bases, and 8 bases lay in between. The CDR3 is 14 amino acids. The V gene's germline CDR1 is SEHNR and CDR2 FQNEAQ (reference sequence). CDR3 residues: CASSLLSSSYEQYF. The CDR3 nucleotides are TGTGCCAGCAGCTTATTATCCAGCTCCTACGAGCAGTACTTC.

V usage is TRBV20-1 and J usage is TRBJ1-5; D not resolved. CDR1 and CDR2 from the germline V gene are DFQATT and SNEGSKA (reference sequence). Trimming pared 3 bases from V and 7 bases from J, leaving 13 bases between. The CDR3 totals 13 residues. CDR3 in DNA: TGCAGTGCTAGTTGGACCCCCGAACAGCCCCAGCATTTT. This sequence encodes CSASWTPEQPQHF.

The chain links TRBV15 to TRBJ2-7; D tentatively fits TRBD1 or TRBD2 (5 bases each). From germline, CDR1 is LNHNV and CDR2 YYDKDF (reference sequence). The CDR3 is 14 residues long. V was cut by 0 bases and J by 3 bases, with 9 bases left in between. The CDR3: CATSRDEGNYEQYF. The CDR3 region has the DNA TGTGCCACCAGCAGAGATGAGGGGAACTACGAGCAGTACTTC.

This clonotype showed up many times. The chain recombines TRBV5-4 with TRBJ2-5; perhaps TRBD2 as D (5 bases). The germline gives CDR1 SGHNT, CDR2 YYREEE (reference sequence). The CDR3 sequence is 11 residues long. Between the trimmed V and J ends, which lost 10 bases and 10 bases, there was a span of 17 bases. CDR3 bases: TGTGCCGCGCGGGTCGGCATAGACCAGTACTTC. Translated, it gives CAARVGIDQYF. Together with reference TRBV5-4 and TRBJ2-5, the CDR3 gives the full variable domain: ETGVTQSPTHLIKTRGQQVTLRCSSQSGHNTVSWYQQALGQGPQFIFQYYREEENGRGNFPPRFSGLQFPNYSSELNVNALELDDSALYLCAARVGIDQYFGPGTRLLVL.

The chain couples TRBV5-1 to TRBJ1-4; possibly TRBD1 for D (6 bases). Germline V lookup: CDR1 SGHRS, CDR2 YFSETQ. V lost 0 bases to trimming and J lost 8 bases, with 14 bases between them. The CDR3 runs to 15 residues. The CDR3 sequence is CASSLGTGPDEKLFF. The CDR3 DNA is TGCGCCAGCAGCTTGGGAACAGGGCCGGACGAAAAACTGTTTTTT.

The chain uses TRBV7-3 and TRBJ1-6, with 8 positions matching TRBD1. The CDR3 runs to 15 residues. Germline trimming cut 5 bases from V and 8 bases from J; bases unmatched to any gene: 8. Germline V lookup: CDR1 SGHTA, CDR2 FQGTGA. Written as DNA, the CDR3 is TGTGCCAGCAGCCTTTCGGGACAGGTGGATTCACCCCTCCACTTT. Translated, it gives CASSLSGQVDSPLHF.

This rearrangement joins TRBV9 to TRBJ2-7; maybe TRBD2 (6 bases). The CDR3 has 13 residues. Per germline, CDR1 SGDLS and CDR2 YYNGEE. Trimming left V 4 bases short and J 5 bases short, with 13 bases between. The CDR3 is CASSPGGDNEQYV. The CDR3 DNA sequence: TGTGCCAGCAGCCCAGGCGGGGATAACGAGCAGTACGTC.

The V call is TRBV25-1, the J call TRBJ2-3; TRBD2 matches 8 bases. J lost 7 bases, V lost 5 bases, and 8 bases had no gene match. The CDR3 covers 14 residues. Germline V gene sequence: CDR1 MGHDK, CDR2 SYGVNS. CDR3 DNA: TGTGCCAGCAGTAACCCGGGGGGGGCTAATACGCAGTATTTT. Its protein is CASSNPGGANTQYF.

This clonotype was observed a few times. The CDR3 spells CASSLHTGQYNEQFF. DNA for the CDR3: TGTGCCAGCAGCCTCCATACGGGACAGTACAATGAGCAGTTCTTC. The J gene is TRBJ2-1, the V gene TRBV3-1; 7 positions match TRBD1. The V gene end was trimmed by 4 bases and the J gene end by 4 bases; junction bases not matched to a gene: 7. There are 15 residues in the CDR3. Looked up from germline, CDR1 is LGHDT and CDR2 is YNNKEL (reference sequence).

This clonotype has at least ten counts. This chain joins TRBV11-2 and TRBJ2-5; D uncertain. The V gene lost 10 bases and the J gene lost 4 bases, with 16 bases spanning the gap. Germline values: CDR1 SGHAT, CDR2 FQNNGV. This CDR3 spans 13 amino acids. The CDR3 DNA reads TGTGCCACCGGGCCCAGGTGGTCAGAGACCCAGTACTTC. This codes for CATGPRWSETQYF.

This clonotype was seen more than once but under ten times. The chain links TRBV7-2 to TRBJ2-1; 9 bases match TRBD2. This CDR3 comprises 16 residues. The junction had 9 bases not matched to a gene; V was cut back by 1 base and J by 8 bases. The V gene's germline CDR1 is SGHTA and CDR2 FQGNSA. The CDR3 DNA is TGTGCCAGCAGCTTAGTCGCTGGCGGGGGGGCCTATGAGCAGTTCTTC. Protein sequence: CASSLVAGGGAYEQFF.

This clonotype has only a few counts. The rearrangement uses TRBV5-1 and TRBJ2-3; 9 positions agree with TRBD2. V was clipped by 4 bases and J by 0 bases; unmatched bases: 6. The length of the CDR3 is 16 residues. In germline, CDR1 is SGHRS, CDR2 YFSETQ. CDR3 nucleotides: TGCGCCAGCAGCCAGGGACTAGCCCAAAGCACAGATACGCAGTATTTT. This codes for CASSQGLAQSTDTQYF.

This clonotype has a handful of counts. The chain joins TRBV7-2 to TRBJ2-2, with D perhaps matching TRBD1 or TRBD2 (5 bases each). Trimming pared 1 base from V and 8 bases from J, leaving 8 bases between. The CDR3 sequence is 13 residues long. Germline V gene sequence: CDR1 SGHTA, CDR2 FQGNSA. CDR3 loop: CASSLGGAGELFF. The CDR3 DNA sequence: TGTGCCAGCAGCTTAGGAGGGGCTGGGGAGCTGTTTTTT.

J is TRBJ2-7 and V is TRBV10-2; TRBD1 agrees at 9 bases. The CDR3 loop spans 15 amino acids. V was pared by 6 bases and J by 4 bases, with 10 bases of the junction left unmatched. Germline assignment: CDR1 WSHSY and CDR2 SAAADI. For the CDR3, the DNA is TGCGCCAGCAGCGAGCCAGGGACAGGGCGGTACGAGCAGTACTTC. This sequence encodes CASSEPGTGRYEQYF.

The V gene is TRBV29-1, the J gene TRBJ1-2; D possibly corresponds to TRBD1 (6 bases). CDR1 and CDR2 from the germline V gene are SQVTM and ANQGSEA. Trimming cost V 0 bases and J 2 bases, with 13 bases left between them. CDR3 length: 15 residues. In nucleotides, the CDR3 is TGCAGCGTTGAAGATCGTAACAGGGCAAACTATGGCTACACCTTC. It encodes CSVEDRNRANYGYTF.

This clonotype was seen only a few times. The chain employs TRBV12-3 or TRBV12-4 and TRBJ1-5; the D gene is possibly TRBD1 (5 bases). The CDR3 is 13 residues long. V shed 8 bases and J shed 5 bases, with 13 bases lying between them. This CDR3 reads CASGGSGYQPQHF. CDR3 bases: TGTGCCAGCGGGGGAAGCGGGTATCAGCCCCAGCATTTT.

Only a few counts were recorded for this clonotype. V usage is TRBV20-1 and J usage is TRBJ2-1; 8 nucleotides agree with TRBD2. V gave up 6 bases and J gave up 8 bases; unmatched junction bases: 12. The germline V gene encodes CDR1 DFQATT and CDR2 SNEGSKA (reference sequence). The CDR3 runs to 14 residues. In nucleotides, the CDR3 is TGCAGTGCGGCTCTCCGGGAGGGTAAGGATGAGCAGTTCTTC. This gives the protein CSAALREGKDEQFF.

This clonotype has a count of ten or more. The chain recombines TRBV6-2 or TRBV6-3 with TRBJ2-3; D not resolved. CDR3 length: 15 residues. Germline V gene data show CDR1 as MNHEY and CDR2 as SVGEGT. V lost 2 bases, J lost 0 bases, and 9 bases lay in between. CDR3 in DNA: TGTGCCAGCAGTTACATACAGTCCAGCACAGATACGCAGTATTTT. Its protein product is CASSYIQSSTDTQYF.

The rearrangement links TRBV20-1 to TRBJ2-7, with D tentatively TRBD2 (6 bases). The V and J ends lost 1 base and 0 bases respectively, with 10 bases between them. The CDR3 totals 14 residues. In germline, CDR1 is DFQATT, CDR2 SNEGSKA (reference sequence). The CDR3 coding sequence is TGCAGTGCTAGAGCGGGAGACGCCTCCTACGAGCAGTACTTC. Translation gives CSARAGDASYEQYF.

The genes are TRBV7-8 and TRBJ2-3; D remains ambiguous. The germline V and J ends were trimmed by 4 bases and 2 bases, with 7 bases remaining between them. Germline V lookup: CDR1 SGHVS, CDR2 FQNEAQ. The CDR3 consists of 13 residues. This CDR3 reads CASSSQITDTQYF. DNA for the CDR3: TGTGCCAGCAGCTCACAGATCACAGATACGCAGTATTTT.

The J gene is TRBJ2-1, the V gene TRBV20-1, with no clear D. Trimming removed 0 bases from V and 2 bases from J, with 2 bases in between. Germline loops: CDR1 DFQATT, CDR2 SNEGSKA (reference sequence). The CDR3 spans 12 residues. The CDR3 DNA reads TGCAGTGCTAGAGATACCTACAATGAGCAGTTCTTC. Amino acid sequence: CSARDTYNEQFF.

In DNA, the CDR3 is TGCAGTGCTATCCGACAGCTCTCTGGAAACACCATATATTTT. Its translation: CSAIRQLSGNTIYF. The chain links TRBV20-1 to TRBJ1-3, with D maybe TRBD1 (5 bases). The CDR3 is made up of 14 amino acids. Between the trimmed V and J ends, which lost 4 bases and 0 bases, there was a span of 10 bases. Germline CDR1 DFQATT, CDR2 SNEGSKA (reference sequence).

The genes are TRBV18 and TRBJ2-7, with D possibly matching TRBD2 (6 bases). Germline V lookup: CDR1 KGHSH, CDR2 LQKENI. With 9 bases removed from V and 5 bases from J, the gap between germline ends came to 11 bases. The CDR3 is made up of 11 amino acids. The CDR3 loop is CASGGSHEQYV. The CDR3 nucleotides read TGTGCCAGTGGAGGGAGCCACGAGCAGTACGTC.

This clonotype appeared a few times. V and J are TRBV20-1 and TRBJ2-5; 11 bases fit TRBD1. The V segment lost 6 bases and the J segment 2 bases; nucleotides outside the gene matches: 2. This CDR3 has 13 amino acids. Germline loops: CDR1 DFQATT, CDR2 SNEGSKA (reference sequence). CDR3 sequence reads: CSARDRGQETQYF. In nucleotides, the CDR3 is TGCAGTGCCCGGGACAGGGGGCAAGAGACCCAGTACTTC.

This clonotype turned up a few times. This chain connects TRBV7-2 to TRBJ2-5, with 7 bases that match TRBD1. Germline V gene sequence: CDR1 SGHTA, CDR2 FQGNSA. The CDR3 covers 12 residues. The V and J ends lost 5 bases and 4 bases, in that order; junction bases with no gene match: 1. The CDR3 coding sequence is TGTGCCAGCAGCCACAGGGGAGAGACCCAGTACTTC. Protein product: CASSHRGETQYF.